One sample yielded the 28 T cell receptor beta chains listed below, sequenced in a study of CD8+ T cells in alopecia areata. In each case, RNA was isolated and then reverse transcribed into cDNA as the sequencing template. Sequenced by immunoSEQ multiplex PCR; TCRdb stores in-frame clones only, minus some. Here the sample spans some 110,000 clones, roughly three fifths being singletons. The treatment: oral pan-JAK inhibitor, 5-10 mg twice daily. Material: CD8+ T cells sorted from blood, obtained at week 24, from a patient treated with tofacitinib. These receptor sequences come from a human donor with alopecia areata.

The chain combines TRBV27 with TRBJ1-4; D remains ambiguous. V shed 5 bases and J shed 0 bases, with 10 bases lying between them. The length of the CDR3 is 15 residues. Germline V CDR1 and CDR2: MNHEY, SMNVEV (reference sequence). In DNA form, the CDR3 reads TGTGCCAGCAGTGTAAACGTTGCAACTAATGAAAAACTGTTTTTT. Translation: CASSVNVATNEKLFF.

The CDR3, as DNA: TGCGCCAGCAGCCAAGATCATTTGGGTGAGGCGGAAAAACTGTTTTTT. It encodes CASSQDHLGEAEKLFF. This chain connects TRBV4-3 to TRBJ1-4, with unresolved D. V was clipped by 0 bases and J by 8 bases, with 16 bases between them. Germline V gives CDR1 LGHNA, CDR2 YSLEER. The CDR3 extends over 16 amino acids.

V is TRBV9 and J is TRBJ1-2; TRBD1 aligns across 9 bases. CDR1 is SGDLS and CDR2 is YYNGEE in the germline V gene. The CDR3 contains 16 residues. Trimming took 3 bases from V and 0 from J; bases not matched to a gene: 6. DNA for the CDR3: TGTGCCAGCAGCGGGGAGAGGGACAGGGCTAACTATGGCTACACCTTC. This translates into CASSGERDRANYGYTF.

CDR3 nucleotide sequence: TGTGCCAGCACCGGAGATGGGACAGGGGTTAGTGAGCAGTACTTC. Translating gives CASTGDGTGVSEQYF. The chain uses TRBV27 and TRBJ2-7; TRBD1 agrees at 10 bases. The CDR3 runs 15 residues. Germline trimming cut 7 bases from V and 7 bases from J; bases unmatched to any gene: 13. Germline V gives CDR1 MNHEY, CDR2 SMNVEV (reference sequence).

This sequence joins TRBV4-3 and TRBJ2-7; D is unresolved. This CDR3 is built from 14 residues. V lost 1 base, J lost 0 bases, and 7 bases lay in between. The germline V gene encodes CDR1 LGHNA and CDR2 YSLEER. The CDR3 bases are TGCGCCAGCAGCCAAGCCCCGGGCTCCTACGAGCAGTACTTC. It translates to CASSQAPGSYEQYF.

This chain uses TRBV9 with TRBJ2-7; perhaps TRBD2 as D (6 bases). V dropped 3 bases and J dropped 3 bases, with 10 bases sitting between them. This CDR3 contains 13 residues. Germline V CDR1 and CDR2: SGDLS, YYNGEE. In nucleotides, the CDR3 is TGTGCCAGCAGCGCGGGGGACGGCTACGAGCAGTACTTC. It translates to CASSAGDGYEQYF.

This clone was detected a few times. The chain couples TRBV7-3 to TRBJ1-5; 7 bases align to TRBD1. The CDR3 is 14 residues long. Losses at the gene ends were 4 bases for V and 4 bases for J; bases not matched to a gene: 4. CDR1 and CDR2 from the germline V gene are SGHTA and FQGTGA. The CDR3 loop reads CASSYGTANQPQHF. The CDR3 coding sequence is TGTGCCAGCAGCTACGGGACAGCTAATCAGCCCCAGCATTTT.

The CDR3 loop reads CAWSVPEEKSSGNTIYF. In nucleotides, the CDR3 is TGTGCCTGGAGTGTACCGGAGGAAAAGAGCTCTGGAAACACCATATATTTT. The gene calls are TRBV30 and TRBJ1-3; D unclear. V shed 0 bases and J shed 0 bases, with 15 bases lying between them. CDR3 length equals 17 residues. Germline assignment: CDR1 GTSNPN and CDR2 SVGIG (reference sequence).

This clone was observed a handful of times. This chain joins TRBV4-1 and TRBJ1-1; D not certain. Deletions cut 0 bases from V and 4 bases from J, with 12 bases between. The CDR3 is made up of 15 amino acids. Germline lookup yields CDR1 MGHRA and CDR2 YSYEKL. The CDR3 protein is CASSQEPWRSTEAFF. The CDR3 DNA reads as TGCGCCAGCAGCCAAGAACCCTGGAGAAGCACTGAAGCTTTCTTT.

This chain uses TRBV15 with TRBJ2-1; D gene uncertain. The V gene's germline CDR1 is LNHNV and CDR2 YYDKDF (reference sequence). This CDR3 has 11 residues. The germline V and J ends were trimmed by 0 bases and 9 bases, with 3 bases remaining between them. The CDR3 protein is CATSREGEQFF. Written as DNA, the CDR3 is TGTGCCACCAGCAGAGAAGGTGAGCAGTTCTTC.

The chain employs TRBV5-4 and TRBJ2-7; TRBD1 might be the D (6 bases). The length of the CDR3 is 14 residues. V lost 3 bases, J lost 3 bases, and 13 bases lay in between. Germline CDR1 and CDR2: SGHNT and YYREEE (reference sequence). CDR3 DNA sequence: TGTGCCAGCAGCTCAGGGGTACTCGTCTACGAGCAGTACTTC. Its translation is CASSSGVLVYEQYF.

This CDR3 is CASSEQGVGTEAFF. CDR3 bases: TGTGCCAGTAGTGAACAGGGGGTTGGCACTGAAGCTTTCTTT. V gene TRBV19 combines with J gene TRBJ1-1, with 8 bases that match TRBD1. This CDR3 has 14 amino acids. CDR1 and CDR2 (germline): LNHDA, SQIVND (reference sequence). J lost 4 bases, V lost 5 bases, and 6 bases had no gene match.

The chain recombines TRBV27 with TRBJ1-5; 9 nucleotides line up with TRBD1. Per germline, CDR1 MNHEY and CDR2 SMNVEV (reference sequence). Trimming removed 6 bases from V and 5 bases from J; junction bases left unmatched: 2. This CDR3 spans 13 amino acids. CDR3 protein: CASRRTGDQPQHF. The CDR3 DNA sequence: TGTGCCAGCAGACGGACAGGGGATCAGCCCCAGCATTTT.

As for this clone: Other DNA variants within this sample encode the same CDR3. The CDR3 protein is CASSRGTASYEQYF. Written as DNA, the CDR3 is TGTGCCAGCAGCCGAGGGACAGCTTCCTACGAGCAGTACTTC. V and J are TRBV5-4 and TRBJ2-7; 7 bases are a match to TRBD1. The trim removed 4 bases at V and 1 base at J, leaving 5 bases unmatched. Germline CDR1 is SGHNT and CDR2 is YYREEE (reference sequence). CDR3 size: 14 residues.

The V gene is TRBV5-1, the J gene TRBJ1-2, with D uncertain. V was pared by 1 base and J by 6 bases, with 13 bases between. Germline values: CDR1 SGHRS, CDR2 YFSETQ. This CDR3 is built from 14 residues. The CDR3 loop reads CASSLRGPYDGYTF. CDR3 bases: TGCGCCAGCAGCTTGCGAGGACCTTACGATGGCTACACCTTC.

This clone was recorded only once. The chain combines TRBV30 with TRBJ2-7; no firm D call. The CDR3 contains 13 residues. V was clipped by 4 bases and J by 1 base, with 11 bases between them. Germline loops: CDR1 GTSNPN, CDR2 SVGIG (reference sequence). The CDR3 sequence: CAWIPAFSYEQYF. In DNA form, the CDR3 reads TGTGCCTGGATTCCGGCCTTTTCCTACGAGCAGTACTTC. Drawing the rest from reference TRBV30 and TRBJ2-7, the complete variable domain is SQTIHQWPATLVQPVGSPLSLECTVEGTSNPNLYWYRQAAGRGLQLLFYSVGIGQISSEVPQNLSASRPQDRQFILSSKKLLLSDSGFYLCAWIPAFSYEQYFGPGTRLTVT.

This rearrangement joins TRBV7-3 to TRBJ2-6, with unresolved D. The CDR3 totals 15 residues. Per the germline V gene, CDR1 is SGHTA and CDR2 is FQGTGA. The germline V and J ends were trimmed by 4 bases and 1 base, with 8 bases remaining between them. The CDR3 DNA reads TGTGCCAGCAGCTGGACCGATTCTGGGGCCAACGTCCTGACTTTC. This gives the protein CASSWTDSGANVLTF.

A single count supports this clone. The chain couples TRBV2 to TRBJ1-1; D is ambiguous. The ends were cut back, 3 bases at V and 1 base at J, with 9 bases in the middle. The germline V gene has CDR1 SNHLY and CDR2 FYNNEI. The CDR3 runs to 14 residues. The CDR3 region is CASSDVRENTEAFF. The CDR3 DNA sequence: TGTGCCAGCAGTGACGTTCGGGAGAACACTGAAGCTTTCTTT.

The chain combines TRBV30 with TRBJ2-7; D might be TRBD2 (5 bases). Trimming stripped 4 bases from V and 6 bases from J, with 10 bases between. CDR1 and CDR2 from the germline V gene are GTSNPN and SVGIG (reference sequence). This CDR3 has 11 amino acids. This CDR3 is CAWNEGFEQYF. The CDR3 DNA is TGTGCCTGGAACGAGGGATTCGAGCAGTACTTC.

This clone has just one count. The rearrangement joins TRBV4-3 to TRBJ1-1; no reliable D call. In germline, CDR1 is LGHNA, CDR2 YSLEER. Between the trimmed V and J ends, which lost 1 base and 1 base, there was a span of 4 bases. CDR3 length: 13 residues. The CDR3 DNA follows: TGCGCCAGCAGCCAAGTTGAGAACACTGAAGCTTTCTTT. Amino acids: CASSQVENTEAFF.

The J gene is TRBJ1-1, the V gene TRBV6-5; the match to TRBD1 covers 7 bases. J lost 0 bases, V lost 4 bases, and 2 bases had no gene match. The CDR3 length is 14 residues. Germline V gene data show CDR1 as MNHEY and CDR2 as SVGAGI. CDR3 in DNA: TGTGCCAGCAGTTTGACAGGGATGAACACTGAAGCTTTCTTT. Translated: CASSLTGMNTEAFF.

This chain uses TRBV4-3 with TRBJ1-5; D is undetermined. V lost 2 bases to trimming and J lost 2 bases, with 13 bases between them. The CDR3 is 16 residues long. Germline lookup yields CDR1 LGHNA and CDR2 YSLEER. CDR3 coding DNA: TGCGCCAGCAGCCAAATATTGGACGTGGGCAATCAGCCCCAGCATTTT. Its protein product is CASSQILDVGNQPQHF.

The sample holds a few counts of this clone. V usage is TRBV6-5 and J usage is TRBJ2-5, with D perhaps being TRBD1 or TRBD2 (5 bases each). V gave up 4 bases and J gave up 5 bases, with 17 bases separating them. Per germline, CDR1 MNHEY and CDR2 SVGAGI. This CDR3 has 15 residues. The CDR3 nucleotides read TGTGCCAGCAGTTCCCCCGGGACGGCGGAGGAGACCCAGTACTTC. Amino acid sequence: CASSSPGTAEETQYF.

This clone appeared a few times. The V call is TRBV12-5, the J call TRBJ2-7, with unresolved D. CDR1 is LGHNT and CDR2 is FRNRAP in the germline V gene. V dropped 7 bases and J dropped 3 bases, with 16 bases sitting between them. The CDR3 loop spans 14 amino acids. CDR3 nucleotide sequence: TGTGCTAGTGCTTACCCCACAGCCCACTACGAGCAGTACTTC. It codes for CASAYPTAHYEQYF.

The chain carries TRBV27 and TRBJ2-5, with TRBD2 identical over 13 bases. Trimming at V came to 9 bases and at J to 4 bases, leaving 11 bases not matched to a gene. Per the germline V gene, CDR1 is MNHEY and CDR2 is SMNVEV (reference sequence). The CDR3 sequence is 16 residues long. This chain's CDR3 is CASGGLAGPRGETQYF. The DNA of the CDR3 is TGTGCCAGTGGGGGACTAGCGGGGCCGCGGGGAGAGACCCAGTACTTC.

This sequence joins TRBV5-1 and TRBJ1-1; 9 positions match TRBD1. The germline gives CDR1 SGHRS, CDR2 YFSETQ. CDR3 length: 15 amino acids. Trimming cost V 2 bases and J 4 bases; bases outside gene matches: 6. The CDR3 sequence: CASSLDRGVGTEAFF. The CDR3, as DNA: TGCGCCAGCAGCTTAGACAGGGGGGTCGGCACTGAAGCTTTCTTT. The full variable domain, completed using reference TRBV5-1 and TRBJ1-1, is KAGVTQTPRYLIKTRGQQVTLSCSPISGHRSVSWYQQTPGQGLQFLFEYFSETQRNKGNFPGRFSGRQFSNSRSEMNVSTLELGDSALYLCASSLDRGVGTEAFFGQGTRLTVV.

The chain combines TRBV30 with TRBJ1-1; D uncertain. Germline CDR1 and CDR2: GTSNPN and SVGIG (reference sequence). The CDR3 extends over 12 amino acids. V lost 4 bases and J 4 bases, leaving 10 bases between the germline ends. CDR3 DNA sequence: TGTGCCTGGATAGGAGGAAGCACTGAAGCTTTCTTT. Amino acid sequence: CAWIGGSTEAFF.

V gene TRBV19 combines with J gene TRBJ2-1; D unresolved. V was cut by 5 bases and J by 7 bases, with 15 bases left in between. Looked up from germline, CDR1 is LNHDA and CDR2 is SQIVND (reference sequence). The CDR3 totals 14 residues. CDR3 sequence reads: CASSSAGATNEQFF. Here the CDR3 DNA reads TGTGCCAGTAGTTCGGCAGGAGCTACAAATGAGCAGTTCTTC.